The present T cell receptor beta chain was sequenced within a study of cytomegalovirus exposure and HLA in healthy donors. Clones were read by immunoSEQ multiplex PCR, and TCRdb kept only the in-frame ones, dropping some. This sample has 80,000 to 95,000 clones, with roughly 96% found just once. For this clone: Its target is not known.

CDR1 and CDR2 from the germline V gene are MNHEY and SMNVEV (reference sequence). The CDR3 is made up of 12 amino acids. V was trimmed by 8 bases and J by 2 bases, leaving 9 bases between them. Overall study findings and caveats: It was approximately 170 TCR beta chains that were listed as cytomegalovirus-associated. Through in vitro validation, a few CMV-associated chains were shown to be specific for CMV antigens.

The source material was PBMCs. This sequence was found in a woman younger than 30 in good health and CMV-seronegative. The genes are TRBV27 and TRBJ1-2; D may be TRBD1 (6 bases). CDR3 residues: CASRTGNYGYTF. DNA of the CDR3: TGTGCCAGCCGTACAGGGAACTATGGCTACACCTTC.